This TCR beta chain is from a study of radiotherapy plus CTLA-4 blockade in lung cancer. Germline CDR1 and CDR2: SGHRS and YFSETQ. This CDR3 spans 13 amino acids. Trimming removed 5 bases from V and 4 bases from J; junction bases left unmatched: 4. The assay was immunoSEQ multiplex PCR, and TCRdb's table has in-frame clones only and misses some. The table includes about 120,000 clones, approximately 84% detected once. Regarding this clone: Antigen specificity is unknown.

Regarding the study as a whole: Best predicting response, reportedly, were early blood T cell clone dynamics, with interferon-beta. Clones of tumor-derived TCRs expanded in blood after radiotherapy plus ipilimumab.

This chain uses TRBV5-1 with TRBJ2-7; 9 positions agree with TRBD2. The sequencing used peripheral blood, collected from a patient treated with radiotherapy plus ipilimumab. The TCR was taken from a human donor with non-small cell lung cancer who had a partial response to radiotherapy plus ipilimumab. The CDR3 coding sequence is TGCGCCAGCAGACTAGGACTAGCGTACGAGCAGTACTTC. It specifies CASRLGLAYEQYF.